These 21 T cell receptor beta chains share one sample of origin, sequenced in a study of tumor-infiltrating lymphocytes in oesophageal squamous cell carcinoma. TCRdb re-called the PCR reads with MiXCR, one entry per CDR3 protein. Here the sample spans some 25,000 distinct CDR3 sequences, around 40% being singletons. Sequenced material: esophageal tumor tissue. Source of these receptors: a male donor with esophageal squamous cell carcinoma.

V is TRBV7-9 and J is TRBJ2-1; 13 positions match TRBD2. The J call may be wrong; the DNA end is better matched by TRBJ2-7. CDR3 length: 15 residues. Germline V CDR1 and CDR2: SEHNR, FQNEAQ (reference sequence). The CDR3 sequence is CASSPGTSGTDEQYF. The CDR3 coding sequence is TGTGCCAGCAGCCCGGGGACTAGCGGGACAGACGAGCAGTACTTC.

Comments on this clonotype: The junction differs from germline at one of its ends, possibly a read error. The CDR3 sequence is CASSLTNYNSPLHF. CDR3 sequence (DNA): TGTGCCAGCAGCTTAACGAACTATAATTCACCCCTCCACTTC. V and J are TRBV7-2 and TRBJ2-5, with unresolved D. Per germline, CDR1 SGHTA and CDR2 FQGNSA. This CDR3 spans 14 amino acids.

This clonotype is categorized as medium-sized. This rearrangement joins TRBV28 to TRBJ2-7; TRBD1 matches at 9 bases. The CDR3 totals 16 residues. The ends lost 5 bases at V and 3 bases at J; junction bases unmatched: 11. CDR1 is MDHEN and CDR2 is SYDVKM in the germline V gene. The CDR3 nucleotides are TGTGCCAGCAGTCCCTATGCCGGGACAGGGAGCTACGAGCAGTACTTC. It is translated as CASSPYAGTGSYEQYF.

Note on this clonotype: The conserved final phenylalanine or tryptophan is absent from the CDR3, which likely points to a read error. No DNA is shown, since the ends of the CDR3 on it are uncertain; the CDR3 is the one TCRdb lists. This chain uses TRBV11-1 with TRBJ2-6; TRBD1, as called in the table, went unchecked against the DNA. Per germline, CDR1 SGHAT and CDR2 FQDESV (reference sequence). The CDR3 length is 16 residues, termini included. The CDR3: CASSLGGAGETQYFGA.

The chain carries TRBV27 and TRBJ2-1; 7 nucleotides agree with TRBD1. Trimming cost V 4 bases and J 10 bases; bases outside gene matches: 10. Looked up from germline, CDR1 is MNHEY and CDR2 is SMNVEV (reference sequence). There are 14 residues in the CDR3. The CDR3 is CASSSGTVTYEQFF. The CDR3 coding sequence is TGTGCCAGCAGTTCCGGGACAGTGACCTACGAGCAGTTCTTC.

This clonotype was observed many times. This chain joins TRBV11-2 and TRBJ2-3; D gene ambiguous. V shed 4 bases and J shed 0 bases, with 17 bases lying between them. The germline V gene has CDR1 SGHAT and CDR2 FQNNGV. The CDR3 spans 17 residues. In DNA form, the CDR3 reads TGTGCCAGCAGCTATCCGTTTGGCGGCTCTAGCACAGATACGCAGTATTTT. Its translation: CASSYPFGGSSTDTQYF.

About this clonotype: It is likely a read error, because the conserved phenylalanine at the end of the CDR3 is missing. The limits of the CDR3 on the DNA are not certain, so only TCRdb's listed CDR3 is given. The V gene is TRBV7-7, the J gene TRBJ2-3. The CDR3 has 15 amino acids, counting both end residues. Germline V gene data show CDR1 as SSHAT and CDR2 as FNYEAQ (reference sequence). CDR3 loop: CASSREVSYEQYFGN.

This clonotype is a singleton in its sample. Likely a read error: the CDR3 ends without its conserved phenylalanine or tryptophan. No DNA is shown, since the ends of the CDR3 on it are uncertain; the CDR3 is the one TCRdb lists. V and J are TRBV28 and TRBJ2-1; the D segment call TRBD1 is taken from the table without a DNA check. CDR1 is MDHEN and CDR2 is SYDVKM in the germline V gene. From its first to its last residue, the CDR3 has 14 amino acids. The CDR3 loop is CASRSRTGTTSSSS.

This clonotype was seen a few times. This chain uses TRBV7-2 with TRBJ2-7; TRBD2 matches 8 bases. The J call may be wrong; the DNA end is better matched by TRBJ2-5. CDR3 length: 18 amino acids. Germline V gene lookup returns CDR1 SGHTA and CDR2 FQGNSA. CDR3 sequence: CASSLGGSDGRAIETQYF. DNA of the CDR3: TGTGCCAGCAGCTTAGGTGGGTCGGACGGGAGGGCCATAGAGACCCAGTACTTC.

Points on this clonotype: This may be a read error: a much more frequent sequence differs by one nucleotide. The J gene is TRBJ2-1, the V gene TRBV5-1; perhaps TRBD2 as D (5 bases). The DNA end is a closer match to TRBJ2-7, so the J assignment may be wrong. The CDR3 is 14 amino acids. Germline CDR1 is SGHRS and CDR2 is YFSETQ. The CDR3 protein is CASGSGSSYNEQYF. Written as DNA, the CDR3 is TGCGCCAGCGGATCGGGGAGCTCCTACAATGAGCAGTACTTC.

Points on this clonotype: This could be a read error, since a much larger clone is one nucleotide away. The chain carries TRBV28 and TRBJ2-5; D possibly corresponds to TRBD1 (5 bases). The DNA end is a closer match to TRBJ2-1, so the J assignment may be wrong. CDR1 MDHEN and CDR2 SYDVKM come from the germline V gene. The CDR3 extends over 15 amino acids. CDR3 coding DNA: TGTGCCAGCAGCCGACGAGACAGCCATTCCTACGAGCAGTTCTTC. Amino acid sequence: CASSRRDSHSYEQFF.

This clonotype was detected many times. A much more abundant neighbour one base away suggests this may be a read error. The V and J genes are TRBV7-8 and TRBJ2-1; TRBD2 might be the D (5 bases). With 4 bases removed from V and 10 bases from J, the gap between germline ends came to 11 bases. Per germline, CDR1 SGHVS and CDR2 FQNEAQ. There are 12 residues in the CDR3. For the CDR3, the DNA is TGTGCCAGCAGCTGGACGGGGTACGAGCAGTTCTTC. This translates into CASSWTGYEQFF.

V gene TRBV5-1 combines with J gene TRBJ2-3; 10 bases are a match to TRBD2. J gave up 4 bases and V 4 bases, and 9 bases lay outside the gene matches. From germline, CDR1 is SGHRS and CDR2 YFSETQ. CDR3 size: 16 residues. CDR3 nucleotide sequence: TGCGCCAGCAGCCCCACCAGCGGGGGGGCCTCAGATACGCAGTATTTT. Encoded protein: CASSPTSGGASDTQYF.

On this clonotype: No conserved phenylalanine or tryptophan ends this CDR3, so it is likely a read error. The limits of the CDR3 on the DNA are not certain, so only TCRdb's listed CDR3 is given. This CDR3 is CASSFIDR. The rearrangement uses TRBV5-1 and TRBJ2-7; the listed D gene, TRBD1, was not tested against the DNA. Looked up from germline, CDR1 is SGHRS and CDR2 is YFSETQ. With termini counted, the CDR3 has 8 amino acids.

This chain links TRBV28 with TRBJ2-1; 8 bases map to TRBD2. TRBJ2-5 explains the end of the DNA better; the J call may be wrong. The CDR3 runs 17 residues. Germline V lookup: CDR1 MDHEN, CDR2 SYDVKM. In DNA, the CDR3 is TGTGCCAGCAGTTTGGTAGCGGGATCGCCAGGGAAAGAGACCCAGTACTTC. This sequence encodes CASSLVAGSPGKETQYF.

On this clonotype itself: This may stem from a read error, because a much larger clone lies one nucleotide away. The chain combines TRBV28 with TRBJ2-1; the D gene could be TRBD1 or TRBD2 (5 bases each). The germline V and J ends were trimmed by 5 bases and 10 bases, with 12 bases remaining between them. From germline, CDR1 is MDHEN and CDR2 SYDVKM. The CDR3 consists of 12 residues. CDR3 loop: CASSGGFYEQFF. As DNA, the CDR3 is TGTGCCAGCAGTGGGGGATTCTACGAGCAGTTCTTC.

The J gene is TRBJ2-7, the V gene TRBV5-5, with TRBD1 matching over 7 bases. Germline CDR1 and CDR2: SGHKS and YYEKEE (reference sequence). The CDR3 runs 16 residues. Germline trimming cut 2 bases from V and 4 bases from J; bases unmatched to any gene: 12. CDR3 protein: CASSFRGDRERYEQYF. The DNA for the CDR3 is TGTGCCAGCAGCTTCCGGGGTGACAGGGAACGGTACGAGCAGTACTTC.

This rearrangement joins TRBV7-8 to TRBJ2-5; D is perhaps TRBD1 (6 bases). Trimming stripped 5 bases from V and 5 bases from J, with 21 bases between. Germline V gives CDR1 SGHVS, CDR2 FQNEAQ. The CDR3 consists of 16 residues. The CDR3 nucleotides are TGTGCCAGCAGCCGCTCCAGGGGCAACTTGGGGGAGACCCAGTACTTC. Amino acids: CASSRSRGNLGETQYF.

At least ten counts were recorded for this clonotype. This chain uses TRBV6-5 with TRBJ1-6, with D perhaps matching TRBD1 (6 bases). V lost 2 bases, J lost 10 bases, and 12 bases lay in between. The germline CDR1 and CDR2 sequences are MNHEY and SVGAGI. The CDR3 consists of 14 residues. CDR3 loop: CASSYEGVVSPLHF. CDR3 nucleotides: TGTGCCAGCAGTTACGAGGGGGTTGTCTCACCCCTCCACTTT.

This clonotype was detected many times. This chain connects TRBV5-4 to TRBJ2-3, with a weak D call TRBD1 (6 bases). CDR1 and CDR2 (germline): SGHNT, YYREEE (reference sequence). The CDR3 is 15 amino acids. The V gene lost 5 bases and the J gene lost 4 bases, with 17 bases spanning the gap. The DNA for the CDR3 is TGTGCCAGCAGAGGGATGGGGGCTGAGGCAGATACGCAGTATTTT. Protein: CASRGMGAEADTQYF.

This clonotype ranks as medium-sized. V gene TRBV7-3 combines with J gene TRBJ2-3; D is unclear. The CDR3 runs 13 residues. V was shortened by 6 bases and J by 4 bases, with 11 bases between the two germline ends. Germline loops: CDR1 SGHTA, CDR2 FQGTGA. CDR3 region: CASRAVTSDTQYF. As DNA, the CDR3 is TGTGCCAGCAGGGCAGTAACGTCAGATACGCAGTATTTT.